These 26 T cell receptor beta chains were sequenced from one sample in a study of neurological immune-mediated disorders. One entry per CDR3 protein results from TCRdb running MiXCR on the 5' RACE reads. The data contain tens of thousands of distinct CDR3 sequences, 9.5% to 13% of them seen just once; the ten biggest clones take up about 6%. Material: PBMCs. These receptors came from a woman in her sixties in good health.

The CDR3 DNA follows: TGTGCCAGCAGCCCCCGAGACAGGGGGGCCTACGAGAGGTACTTC. Protein product: CASSPRDRGAYERYF. This rearrangement joins TRBV9 to TRBJ2-7, with 9 bases that match TRBD1. V trimming: 4 bases; J trimming: 12 bases; junction bases outside the gene matches: 17. The germline V gene has CDR1 SGDLS and CDR2 YYNGEE. The CDR3 consists of 15 residues.

Ten or more counts support this clonotype. This chain connects TRBV18 to TRBJ1-1; D possibly corresponds to TRBD1 (6 bases). Trimming cost V 4 bases and J 3 bases, with 12 bases left between them. Per the germline V gene, CDR1 is KGHSH and CDR2 is LQKENI. This CDR3 is built from 14 residues. CDR3 amino acids: CASSLKQGDTEAFF. The CDR3 DNA follows: TGTGCCAGCTCACTAAAACAGGGAGACACTGAAGCTTTCTTT.

About this clonotype itself: Lacking the conserved final phenylalanine or tryptophan, this CDR3 likely reflects a read error. The limits of the CDR3 on the DNA are not certain, so only TCRdb's listed CDR3 is given. This chain connects TRBV7-2 to TRBJ2-7; TRBD1, the table's D call, lacks a check against the DNA. The length of the CDR3 is 15 amino acids, counting both ends. The germline V gene has CDR1 SGHTA and CDR2 FQGNSA. The CDR3 sequence is CASSLRRQGFYERYL.

This clonotype was seen ten or more times. The CDR3 DNA sequence: TGTGCCAGCAGCCAAGCAGGGATGGGGACTGAAGCTTTCTTT. Its translation is CASSQAGMGTEAFF. This chain joins TRBV3-1 and TRBJ1-1, with D perhaps matching TRBD1 (5 bases). Germline lookup yields CDR1 LGHDT and CDR2 YNNKEL (reference sequence). This CDR3 has 14 residues. The V end was cut by 1 base, the J end by 5 bases, with 11 bases between.

This clonotype was observed at least ten times. This chain connects TRBV29-1 to TRBJ1-2; D may be TRBD1 (5 bases). Germline V gene sequence: CDR1 SQVTM, CDR2 ANQGSEA. Between the trimmed V and J ends, which lost 3 bases and 8 bases, there was a span of 25 bases. The CDR3 runs 16 residues. The CDR3 sequence: CSVDDGAAGRREGYTF. The CDR3, as DNA: TGCAGCGTTGATGACGGCGCGGCAGGGCGGAGAGAAGGCTACACCTTC. The entire variable domain, with the rest obtained from reference TRBV29-1 and TRBJ1-2, is as follows: SAVISQKPSRDICQRGTSLTIQCQVDSQVTMMFWYRQQPGQSLTLIATANQGSEATYESGFVIDKFPISRPNLTFSTLTVSNMSPEDSSIYLCSVDDGAAGRREGYTFGSGTRLTVV.

This clonotype occurred many times. The rearrangement uses TRBV5-1 and TRBJ2-7, with D uncertain. The CDR3 is made up of 13 amino acids. Trimming shortened V by 0 bases and J by 2 bases, and 6 bases separated the two germline ends. Germline-derived CDR1 and CDR2 are SGHRS and YFSETQ. The DNA of the CDR3 is TGCGCCAGCAGCTTGGCGTGGACCTACGAGCAGTACTTC. This encodes CASSLAWTYEQYF.

Note on this clonotype: This may be a read error: a much more frequent sequence differs by one nucleotide. The chain couples TRBV6-5 to TRBJ1-4; D is unresolved. The CDR3 consists of 13 residues. Looked up from germline, CDR1 is MNHEY and CDR2 is SVGAGI. Trimming pared 10 bases from V and 0 bases from J, leaving 9 bases between. The CDR3 region is CAITSTTNEKLFF. CDR3 bases: TGTGCCATTACTAGTACAACTAATGAAAAACTGTTTTTT.

This clonotype was detected ten times or more. The rearrangement uses TRBV6-5 and TRBJ1-2; D remains unclear. The germline V and J ends were trimmed by 7 bases and 5 bases, with 14 bases remaining between them. This CDR3 has 13 amino acids. Looked up from germline, CDR1 is MNHEY and CDR2 is SVGAGI. This CDR3 reads CASIGSSAYGYTF. CDR3 bases: TGTGCCAGCATTGGATCGTCTGCTTATGGCTACACCTTC.

Many counts were recorded for this clonotype. The chain combines TRBV7-2 with TRBJ2-7, with D uncertain. Between the trimmed V and J ends, which lost 5 bases and 0 bases, there was a span of 17 bases. The CDR3 loop spans 16 amino acids. Germline lookup yields CDR1 SGHTA and CDR2 FQGNSA. CDR3 DNA sequence: TGTGCCAGCAGCCCGAGGCGTGTAGAACACTCCTACGAGCAGTACTTC. Translation gives CASSPRRVEHSYEQYF. Full variable domain (missing parts from reference TRBV7-2 and TRBJ2-7): GAGVSQSPSNKVTEKGKDVELRCDPISGHTALYWYRQSLGQGLEFLIYFQGNSAPDKSGLPSDRFSAERTGGSVSTLTIQRTQQEDSAVYLCASSPRRVEHSYEQYFGPGTRLTVT.

This clonotype was seen only a few times. V and J are TRBV27 and TRBJ1-5; D might be TRBD1 (5 bases). The V gene's germline CDR1 is MNHEY and CDR2 SMNVEV (reference sequence). Trimming pared 5 bases from V and 9 bases from J, leaving 11 bases between. The CDR3 runs to 12 residues. CDR3 nucleotide sequence: TGTGCCAGCAGTCCCGGGGGGGGGCCCCAGCATTTT. The encoded protein is CASSPGGGPQHF.

For this clonotype: It may be a read error: a sequence one base away is much more abundant. The gene calls are TRBV7-2 and TRBJ1-3; possible D gene TRBD1, 5 bases. Germline assignment: CDR1 SGHTA and CDR2 FQGNSA. The CDR3 runs 12 residues. The CDR3 DNA reads as TGTGCCACTAGGGGCTCTGGAAACGCCATATATTTT. Translating gives CATRGSGNAIYF.

This clonotype has at least ten counts. The chain recombines TRBV4-1 with TRBJ2-1; maybe TRBD1 (5 bases). Trimming pared 0 bases from V and 0 bases from J, leaving 12 bases between. The length of the CDR3 is 17 residues. The V gene's germline CDR1 is MGHRA and CDR2 YSYEKL. CDR3 DNA: TGCGCCAGCAGCCAAGATCTTGGGGCAGTCTCCTACAATGAGCAGTTCTTC. Translated: CASSQDLGAVSYNEQFF.

This clonotype appeared many times. The rearrangement links TRBV14 to TRBJ1-2; maybe TRBD1 (5 bases). The CDR3 has 14 amino acids. Germline lookup yields CDR1 SGHDN and CDR2 FVKESK. Trimming shortened V by 0 bases and J by 4 bases, and 9 bases separated the two germline ends. The CDR3 is CASSQDWQGYGYTF. CDR3 nucleotide sequence: TGTGCCAGCAGCCAAGATTGGCAGGGCTATGGCTACACCTTC.

At least ten counts were recorded for this clonotype. This chain links TRBV20-1 with TRBJ1-5; 10 bases are shared with TRBD1. The CDR3 consists of 18 residues. The V gene end was trimmed by 0 bases and the J gene end by 7 bases; junction bases not matched to a gene: 15. Germline V gene data show CDR1 as DFQATT and CDR2 as SNEGSKA (reference sequence). Written as DNA, the CDR3 is TGCAGTGCTAGAGATGGGACAGGGGTTTCGGTGGGGGGGCAGCCCCAGCATTTT. Amino acids: CSARDGTGVSVGGQPQHF.

This clonotype was detected many times. This chain links TRBV5-1 with TRBJ2-3; D is unresolved. Germline-derived CDR1 and CDR2 are SGHRS and YFSETQ. V was shortened by 0 bases and J by 9 bases, with 11 bases between the two germline ends. This CDR3 has 13 residues. The CDR3 coding sequence is TGCGCCAGCAGCTTGGGGGCCGGCCGGACGCAGTATTTT. Protein sequence: CASSLGAGRTQYF.

The chain combines TRBV24-1 with TRBJ2-3; no clear D gene. Trimming cost V 3 bases and J 4 bases, with 4 bases left between them. In germline, CDR1 is KGHDR, CDR2 SFDVKD. There are 12 residues in the CDR3. CDR3 amino acids: CATSDLADTQYF. The DNA for the CDR3 is TGTGCCACCAGTGATCTTGCAGATACGCAGTATTTT.

This chain joins TRBV6-1 and TRBJ1-2; 9 bases map to TRBD1. CDR1 and CDR2 from the germline V gene are MNHNS and SASEGT. V was clipped by 0 bases and J by 4 bases; unmatched bases: 3. This CDR3 has 15 residues. Here the CDR3 DNA reads TGTGCCAGCAGTGAAGCGGGGACAGGGTCCTATGGCTACACCTTC. Its translation is CASSEAGTGSYGYTF.

This clonotype was seen at least ten times. The CDR3 region has the DNA TGCGCCAGCAGCCCCGGGACAGAAGAGACCCAGTACTTC. Translation gives CASSPGTEETQYF. The V and J genes are TRBV5-1 and TRBJ2-5; TRBD1 matches at 7 bases. The CDR3 extends over 13 amino acids. Germline V gene data show CDR1 as SGHRS and CDR2 as YFSETQ. J was trimmed by 3 bases and V by 4 bases; bases with no gene match: 3.

This clonotype was seen ten or more times. Sequence at one end of the junction differs from germline and may be a read error. The CDR3 loop is CSMERGETQYF. Written as DNA, the CDR3 is TGCAGTATGGAGCGAGGAGAGACACAGTACTTC. The chain is built from TRBV20-1 and TRBJ2-5, with D unresolved. Germline CDR1 and CDR2: DFQATT and SNEGSKA (reference sequence). CDR3 size: 11 residues.

This clonotype was picked up many times. The CDR3 is CASSTGPSYEQYF. The DNA for the CDR3 is TGTGCCAGTAGTACAGGGCCTTCCTACGAGCAGTACTTC. The chain has TRBV19 and TRBJ2-7, with D maybe TRBD1 (5 bases). The CDR3 contains 13 residues. With 4 bases removed from V and 1 base from J, the gap between germline ends came to 8 bases. Germline assignment: CDR1 LNHDA and CDR2 SQIVND (reference sequence).

This clonotype came up many times. The chain links TRBV28 to TRBJ1-4; tentative D call: TRBD1 (6 bases). Trimming removed 5 bases at V and 5 bases at J, with 18 bases between. Germline values: CDR1 MDHEN, CDR2 SYDVKM. The CDR3 loop spans 16 amino acids. CDR3 loop: CASSPQGPQGNEKLFF. The CDR3 DNA reads TGTGCCAGCAGTCCTCAGGGGCCCCAGGGCAATGAAAAACTGTTTTTT.

This clonotype was counted at least ten times. The chain has TRBV20-1 and TRBJ2-1, with D maybe TRBD2 (6 bases). From germline, CDR1 is DFQATT and CDR2 SNEGSKA (reference sequence). V was pared by 1 base and J by 0 bases, with 7 bases between. CDR3 length: 14 residues. CDR3 in DNA: TGCAGTGCTAGAGTCGGGAGCTCCTACAATGAGCAGTTCTTC. This encodes CSARVGSSYNEQFF.

This clonotype has ten or more counts. The rearrangement links TRBV13 to TRBJ2-7, with D perhaps matching TRBD2 (6 bases). The CDR3 is made up of 15 amino acids. Trimming shortened V by 1 base and J by 6 bases, and 16 bases separated the two germline ends. Germline CDR1 PRHDT, CDR2 FYEKMQ (reference sequence). CDR3 coding DNA: TGTGCCAGCAGCTTAGCATCGGGGTCACTAGCCGAGCAGTACTTC. Its protein product is CASSLASGSLAEQYF.

The sample holds many counts of this clonotype. This rearrangement joins TRBV5-1 to TRBJ1-2, with 9 nucleotides matching TRBD1. Germline trimming cut 3 bases from V and 4 bases from J; bases unmatched to any gene: 10. The CDR3 runs 16 residues. Germline CDR1 is SGHRS and CDR2 is YFSETQ. The CDR3 nucleotides are TGCGCCAGCAGCTCCCGCTCCGGACAGGGGATCTATGGCTACACCTTC. It is translated as CASSSRSGQGIYGYTF.

This clonotype was seen repeatedly, ten times or more. V is TRBV5-1 and J is TRBJ2-2, with TRBD2 matching 8 bases. CDR3 length: 14 residues. CDR1 is SGHRS, CDR2 YFSETQ, per germline. The ends lost 7 bases at V and 4 bases at J; junction bases unmatched: 6. CDR3 sequence: CASAQTSATGELFF. The CDR3 DNA is TGCGCCAGCGCCCAGACTAGCGCCACCGGGGAGCTGTTTTTT.

This clonotype has ten or more counts. This chain connects TRBV7-8 to TRBJ2-2; unclear D gene. The CDR3 contains 12 residues. From germline, CDR1 is SGHVS and CDR2 FQNEAQ. Trimming took off 0 bases at V and 5 bases at J, with 1 base between the two ends. The CDR3 region has the DNA TGTGCCAGCAGCTTAGCGACCGGGGAGCTGTTTTTT. It encodes CASSLATGELFF.